These T cell receptor beta chains were read from a single sample in a study of spatial heterogeneity in lung cancer. Via MiXCR, TCRdb re-called the 5' RACE reads, giving one row per CDR3 protein. The sample records 2,000 to 2,500 distinct CDR3 sequences, around 8.6% being singletons. The sample here was lung tumor tissue, taken at surgery. Receptor source: a male donor with early-stage non-small cell lung cancer. Each CDR3 is given with its conserved first and last residue. A D gene is named only where the DNA matches it firmly. Where a row states a size, it is once, few, many or the class of an expanded clone; other rows omit it.

v_gene,j_gene,d_gene,abundance,CDR3nt,CDR3aa
TRBV30,TRBJ1-4,-,medium-sized,TGTGCCTGGAGTGTCTGGGGGGGGACTAATGAAAAACTGTTTTTT,CAWSVWGGTNEKLFF
TRBV9,TRBJ1-5,TRBD1,medium-sized,TGTGCCAGCAGCCCCGGGACAGCCAGCAATCAGCCCCAGCATTTT,CASSPGTASNQPQHF
TRBV9,TRBJ2-3,-,medium-sized,TGTGCCAGCAGCGTAGGGGTCGATTCGGATACGCAGTATTTT,CASSVGVDSDTQYF
TRBV7-9,TRBJ2-3,-,medium-sized,TGTGCCAGCAGCTTAGAGGTAGATACGCAGTATTTT,CASSLEVDTQYF
TRBV6-2/TRBV6-3,TRBJ2-7,-,medium-sized,TGTGCCAGCAGTTACCTCTTCGAGGGGCGCTCCCCCTACGAGCAGTACTTC,CASSYLFEGRSPYEQYF
TRBV6-2/TRBV6-3,TRBJ2-7,-,many,TGTGCCAGCAGTTACTCCGGACCGGGCGAGCAGTACTTC,CASSYSGPGEQYF
TRBV12-3/TRBV12-4,TRBJ1-3,-,medium-sized,TGTGCCAGCAGCCCAGACCGGAGACGCTCTGGAAACACCATATATTTT,CASSPDRRRSGNTIYF
TRBV9,TRBJ2-7,-,medium-sized,TGTGCCAGCAGCAGGGGCTACGACTCCACCCTAGCGGAGCAGTACTTC,CASSRGYDSTLAEQYF
TRBV27,TRBJ1-3,-,-,TGTGCCAGCAGACCTTCAGCGGGAAACACCATATATTTT,CASRPSAGNTIYF
TRBV19,TRBJ2-7,TRBD1,medium-sized,TGTGCCAGTAACCCCACGAACAGGGGTTTGGTAAGCGAGCAGTACTTC,CASNPTNRGLVSEQYF
TRBV4-2,TRBJ1-4,-,large,TGTGCCAGCAGCCAAGTGTGGGGGCCGGATGAAAAACTGTTTTTT,CASSQVWGPDEKLFF
TRBV3-1,TRBJ1-4,TRBD1,-,TGTGCCAGCAGGGTACAGGGGGAATCTAATGAAAAACTGTTTTTT,CASRVQGESNEKLFF
TRBV7-6,TRBJ2-3,-,-,TGTGCCAGCAGCCTTGGGAGCGGTAGCACAGATACGCAGTATTTT,CASSLGSGSTDTQYF
TRBV7-2,TRBJ2-2,-,medium-sized,TGTGCCAGCAGCTTAGGATCAGGGCTGGGCGGGGAGCTGTTTTTT,CASSLGSGLGGELFF
TRBV6-6,TRBJ2-7,-,medium-sized,TGTGCCAGCAGTTACACCCGGTACTACGAGCAGTACTTC,CASSYTRYYEQYF
TRBV20-1,TRBJ2-1,TRBD2,medium-sized,TGCAGTGCTAGAGATCCGCTTGGGGGGGGGACCGGTCGCGGGCCTTACAATGAGCAGTTCTTC,CSARDPLGGGTGRGPYNEQFF
TRBV11-3,TRBJ2-1,-,-,TGTGCCAGCAGCCCCGGACAGTACAATGAGCAGTTCTTC,CASSPGQYNEQFF